This is a list of T cell receptor beta chains from one sample in a study of T cell responses to AZD1222 COVID-19 vaccine. The repertoire was sequenced with immunoSEQ multiplex PCR; TCRdb's copy has only in-frame clones and lacks some. Here the sample spans 25,000 to 35,000 clones, around four fifths being singletons. Sequencing used peripheral blood, obtained on day 0 of AZD1222 vaccination. The receptors here all came from an adult in good health. Each CDR3 is given with its conserved first and last residue. Fields, in order: J gene, clone size, V gene, D gene, CDR3 protein, CDR3 DNA. The D gene is left open where the match is weak. Size tells how often a clone was seen (once, few, many) or the class of an expanded clone, and some rows leave it out.

>TRBJ2-3|.|TRBV6-5|.
CASSTDGTASDTQYF
TGTGCCAGCAGCACCGACGGGACTGCCTCCGATACGCAGTATTTT
>TRBJ1-2|.|TRBV6-1|.
CASSGLKAQTIYGYTF
TGTGCCAGCAGTGGGCTGAAGGCCCAGACGATCTATGGCTACACCTTC
>TRBJ2-7|once|TRBV5-4|.
CASSSRRGGEQYF
TGTGCCAGCAGCTCCAGACGCGGAGGCGAGCAGTACTTC
>TRBJ2-3|.|TRBV3-1/TRBV3-2|TRBD2
CASSQERAGGTDTQYF
TGTGCCAGCAGCCAAGAACGAGCGGGGGGCACAGATACGCAGTATTTT
>TRBJ2-5|.|TRBV6-5|TRBD1
CASSYSIQGTEETQYF
TGTGCCAGCAGTTACTCGATACAGGGGACGGAAGAGACCCAGTACTTC
>TRBJ2-1|.|TRBV7-6|.
CASSLGLPSSYNEQFF
TGTGCCAGCAGCTTAGGGCTCCCAAGCTCCTACAATGAGCAGTTCTTC
>TRBJ2-1|.|TRBV5-1|TRBD2
CASSVRPFLAGGVDEQFF
TGCGCCAGCAGCGTGCGTCCATTTCTAGCGGGGGGCGTTGATGAGCAGTTCTTC
>TRBJ2-3|.|TRBV4-1|.
CASSQGRGSRDTQYF
TGCGCCAGCAGCCAAGGACGGGGGAGCCGGGATACGCAGTATTTT
>TRBJ1-1|.|TRBV12-3/TRBV12-4|.
CASTPTGNTEAFF
TGTGCCAGCACCCCGACAGGGAACACTGAAGCTTTCTTT
>TRBJ2-3|few|TRBV11-2|TRBD2
CASSLSGTSGWDTQYF
TGTGCCAGCAGCTTATCCGGGACTAGCGGTTGGGATACGCAGTATTTT
>TRBJ2-1|.|TRBV27|TRBD1
CASNRQGSSYNEQFF
TGTGCCAGCAACCGACAGGGGAGCTCCTACAATGAGCAGTTCTTC
>TRBJ2-5|.|TRBV18|TRBD1
CASSLGQGETQYF
TGTGCCAGCTCACTGGGACAGGGAGAGACCCAGTACTTC
>TRBJ2-3|few|TRBV9|TRBD1
CASTRDRETDTQYF
TGTGCCAGCACCAGGGACAGGGAGACAGATACGCAGTATTTT
>TRBJ2-2|few|TRBV6-4|.
CASSARDTGELFF
TGTGCCAGCAGTGCCAGGGACACCGGGGAGCTGTTTTTT
>TRBJ1-1|.|TRBV19|.
CASSGIQGNTEAFF
TGTGCCAGTAGTGGGATACAGGGGAACACTGAAGCTTTCTTT
>TRBJ2-3|.|TRBV6-5|.
CASSTGPDTQYF
TGTGCCAGCAGCACGGGACCAGATACGCAGTATTTT
>TRBJ2-2|.|TRBV19|.
CASRGAANTGELFF
TGTGCCAGTAGGGGGGCGGCAAACACCGGGGAGCTGTTTTTT
>TRBJ2-1|.|TRBV7-9|TRBD2
CASSLSRTSGYNEQFF
TGTGCCAGCAGCTTATCAAGGACTAGCGGTTACAATGAGCAGTTCTTC
>TRBJ2-6|.|TRBV9|.
CASSGSGANVLTF
TGTGCCAGCAGCGGGAGTGGGGCCAACGTCCTGACTTTC
>TRBJ1-2|few|TRBV19|.
CASSSGTAKDYYGYTF
TGTGCCAGTAGCAGCGGGACGGCTAAGGACTACTATGGCTACACCTTC
>TRBJ2-3|.|TRBV19|.
CASSIRLGDTQYF
TGTGCCAGTAGTATTAGACTAGGAGATACGCAGTATTTT
>TRBJ2-2|once|TRBV11-3|.
CASSLMRGYTGELFF
TGTGCCAGCAGCTTAATGAGGGGATACACCGGGGAGCTGTTTTTT
>TRBJ2-1|.|TRBV12-3/TRBV12-4|.
CASSLELVTEQFF
TGTGCCAGCAGTTTAGAACTCGTCACTGAGCAGTTCTTC
>TRBJ1-3|.|TRBV6-1|.
CASSEIFARNTIYF
TGTGCCAGCAGTGAAATATTTGCGAGGAACACCATATATTTT
>TRBJ2-3|few|TRBV5-5|TRBD1
CASSFRDSRTSTDTQYF
TGTGCCAGCAGCTTCCGGGACAGCCGCACTAGCACAGATACGCAGTATTTT
>TRBJ2-2|few|TRBV5-1|TRBD2
CASSFLADNTGELFF
TGCGCCAGCAGCTTTCTAGCGGACAACACCGGGGAGCTGTTTTTT
>TRBJ2-2|.|TRBV24-1|.
CATSDPNRGTGELFF
TGTGCCACCAGTGATCCCAACCGGGGGACCGGGGAGCTGTTTTTT
>TRBJ1-5|.|TRBV27|.
CASSRGGPQPQHF
TGTGCCAGCAGTAGGGGCGGGCCTCAGCCCCAGCATTTT
>TRBJ1-4|few|TRBV30|.
CAWSALREKLFF
TGTGCCTGGAGTGCACTACGAGAAAAACTGTTTTTT
>TRBJ2-1|.|TRBV5-1|.
CASAPTGLSLYNEQFF
TGCGCCAGCGCCCCGACTGGACTGTCCCTATACAATGAGCAGTTCTTC
>TRBJ2-2|.|TRBV19|.
CASSISSSNTGELFF
TGTGCCAGTAGTATCAGTAGCTCGAACACCGGGGAGCTGTTTTTT
>TRBJ1-1|.|TRBV6-5|TRBD1
CASREDRANTEAFF
TGTGCCAGCAGAGAGGACAGGGCCAACACTGAAGCTTTCTTT
>TRBJ1-4|few|TRBV29-1|.
CSVLEGLTNNEKLFF
TGCAGCGTTCTTGAGGGGCTGACCAATAATGAAAAACTGTTTTTT
>TRBJ2-4|few|TRBV21-1|.
CASSKVSGYPLNIQYF
TGTGCCAGCAGCAAAGTCTCAGGGTACCCATTAAACATTCAGTACTTC
>TRBJ1-6|.|TRBV19|.
CASSMIGGLGSPLHF
TGTGCCAGTAGTATGATCGGGGGGCTTGGTTCACCCCTCCACTTT
>TRBJ1-1|once|TRBV12-3/TRBV12-4|.
CASKAGGVRAFF
TGTGCCAGCAAGGCCGGGGGGGTACGAGCTTTCTTT
>TRBJ2-7|.|TRBV13|.
CASSESTEIYEQYF
TGTGCCAGCAGCGAATCGACAGAAATCTACGAGCAGTACTTC
>TRBJ1-1|.|TRBV5-1|TRBD1
CASSFHRGRDTEAFF
TGCGCCAGCAGCTTCCACAGGGGGCGCGACACTGAAGCTTTCTTT
>TRBJ2-1|.|TRBV7-2|.
CASSLALGAVNEQFF
TGTGCCAGCAGCTTAGCCCTGGGGGCGGTCAATGAGCAGTTCTTC
>TRBJ2-1|once|TRBV5-6|TRBD1
CASSLKDRGRGEQFF
TGTGCCAGCAGCTTGAAGGACAGGGGCCGGGGTGAGCAGTTCTTC
>TRBJ2-3|medium-sized|TRBV5-1|TRBD2
CASRTSPTDTQYF
TGCGCCAGCAGGACTAGCCCCACAGATACGCAGTATTTT
>TRBJ1-1|.|TRBV10-1|.
CASSRTGNTEAFF
TGCGCCAGCAGTAGGACTGGAAACACTGAAGCTTTCTTT
>TRBJ1-1|.|TRBV6-5|.
CASTNTENTEAFF
TGTGCCAGCACCAATACAGAGAACACTGAAGCTTTCTTT
>TRBJ2-2|.|TRBV4-3|.
CASSQGTGELFF
TGCGCCAGCAGCCAAGGAACCGGGGAGCTGTTTTTT
>TRBJ1-5|.|TRBV5-1|.
CASSLVGGNQPQHF
TGCGCCAGCAGCTTGGTTGGGGGCAATCAGCCCCAGCATTTT
>TRBJ2-2|.|TRBV6-2/TRBV6-3|TRBD1
CASSGTGINTGELFF
TGTGCCAGCAGTGGGACAGGGATTAACACCGGGGAGCTGTTTTTT
>TRBJ1-2|.|TRBV3-1/TRBV3-2|TRBD1
CASSQGDRVGGYTF
TGTGCCAGCAGCCAAGGGGACAGGGTGGGCGGCTACACCTTC
>TRBJ2-1|.|TRBV7-6|TRBD2
CASRRTSGGNNEQFF
TGTGCCAGCAGGCGGACTAGCGGGGGGAACAATGAGCAGTTCTTC
>TRBJ1-5|.|TRBV7-9|.
CASSLVRLAWHSNQPQHF
TGTGCCAGCAGCTTAGTGCGCTTAGCCTGGCATAGCAATCAGCCCCAGCATTTT
>TRBJ1-6|.|TRBV12-3/TRBV12-4|.
CASSLSDSPLHF
TGTGCCAGCAGTTTGTCTGATTCACCCCTCCACTTT
>TRBJ1-4|.|TRBV13|TRBD1
CASSTGQNEKLFF
TGTGCCAGCAGCACGGGACAGAATGAAAAACTGTTTTTT
>TRBJ2-5|.|TRBV7-8|.
CASNRPGETQYF
TGTGCCAGCAACCGCCCCGGGGAGACCCAGTACTTC
>TRBJ2-7|.|TRBV28|.
CASSFQNLGVWEQYF
TGTGCCAGCAGTTTCCAAAACCTGGGGGTCTGGGAGCAGTACTTC
>TRBJ2-7|.|TRBV7-2|TRBD1
CASSRGTGPEQYF
TGTGCCAGCAGCCGCGGGACAGGGCCCGAGCAGTACTTC